Presented here are 32 T cell receptor beta chains from one specimen sequenced in a study of control samples from healthy donors and cancer patients. The protocol was immunoSEQ multiplex PCR, while the TCRdb copy is restricted to in-frame clones and leaves out a portion. The data hold roughly 180,000 clones, with around 94% observed a single time. Sequenced: blood. The receptors shown here come from a woman younger than 30 in good health.

The chain is built from TRBV27 and TRBJ1-5; TRBD1 matches at 7 bases. The germline CDR1 and CDR2 sequences are MNHEY and SMNVEV (reference sequence). The CDR3 totals 17 residues. The junction had 11 bases not matched to a gene; V was cut back by 6 bases and J by 0 bases. The CDR3 DNA reads as TGTGCCAGCAGGAAAGAGGGACAGAACTATAGCAATCAGCCCCAGCATTTT. This codes for CASRKEGQNYSNQPQHF.

The chain couples TRBV9 to TRBJ2-2; D unclear. The CDR3 totals 13 residues. Germline CDR1 SGDLS, CDR2 YYNGEE. V was clipped by 4 bases and J by 5 bases, with 9 bases between them. The CDR3 nucleotides are TGTGCCAGCAGCCCCCGTATAACCGGGGAGCTGTTTTTT. It translates to CASSPRITGELFF.

The chain employs TRBV28 and TRBJ1-2, with 8 bases aligning to TRBD1. In germline, CDR1 is MDHEN, CDR2 SYDVKM. The CDR3 runs to 17 residues. V dropped 5 bases and J dropped 6; count of bases not matched to a gene: 17. CDR3 in DNA: TGTGCCAGCAGTGCATCCGGGACAGGTCGTTTAACGGATGGCTACACCTTC. This sequence encodes CASSASGTGRLTDGYTF.

This clone has just a few counts. This rearrangement joins TRBV3-1 (or the pseudogene TRBV3-2) to TRBJ1-2; 7 nucleotides agree with TRBD1. Germline CDR1 LGHDT, CDR2 YNNKEL (reference sequence). The CDR3 length is 13 residues. J was trimmed by 2 bases and V by 4 bases; bases with no gene match: 1. Written as DNA, the CDR3 is TGTGCCAGCAGCCGGACAGGCAACTATGGCTACACCTTC. Its protein is CASSRTGNYGYTF.

The genes are TRBV28 and TRBJ1-4; D unresolved. The CDR3 is made up of 11 amino acids. V lost 3 bases and J 8 bases, leaving 4 bases between the germline ends. Per germline, CDR1 MDHEN and CDR2 SYDVKM. CDR3: CASSLGEKLFF. The CDR3 DNA is TGTGCCAGCAGTTTGGGGGAAAAACTGTTTTTT.

This clone was picked up one time. The chain has TRBV24-1 and TRBJ2-6; D unresolved. V gave up 3 bases and J gave up 2 bases, with 7 bases separating them. The germline V gene encodes CDR1 KGHDR and CDR2 SFDVKD. The CDR3 sequence is 15 residues long. DNA for the CDR3: TGTGCCACCAGTGATACCGGCACTGGGGCCAACGTCCTGACTTTC. Translated: CATSDTGTGANVLTF.

The V call is TRBV19, the J call TRBJ2-2; no reliable D call. CDR1 LNHDA and CDR2 SQIVND come from the germline V gene (reference sequence). The V end lost 5 bases, the J end lost 7 bases, and 17 bases lay between the germline ends. There are 15 residues in the CDR3. CDR3 sequence (DNA): TGTGCCAGTAGTTCGGAACCGCAGGTATTCGGGGAGCTGTTTTTT. It encodes CASSSEPQVFGELFF.

There are a few counts of this clone. V gene TRBV7-2 combines with J gene TRBJ1-1; D not certain. The CDR3 covers 15 residues. The V end lost 2 bases, the J end lost 1 base, and 11 bases lay between the germline ends. Germline V gene data show CDR1 as SGHTA and CDR2 as FQGNSA. In nucleotides, the CDR3 is TGTGCCAGCAGCTTACGGAGTAGTACGAACACTGAAGCTTTCTTT. As protein: CASSLRSSTNTEAFF.

This clone occurred once. This chain uses TRBV27 with TRBJ2-2; perhaps TRBD1 as D (6 bases). CDR1 MNHEY and CDR2 SMNVEV come from the germline V gene (reference sequence). V was pared by 3 bases and J by 6 bases, with 11 bases between. The CDR3 is made up of 14 amino acids. For the CDR3, the DNA is TGTGCCAGCAGTTTTTCCGGACAGCCCGGGGAGCTGTTTTTT. This codes for CASSFSGQPGELFF.

This CDR3 reads CASSFLATDTQYF. The CDR3 nucleotides are TGTGCCAGCAGTTTTTTAGCCACAGATACGCAGTATTTT. V is TRBV27 and J is TRBJ2-3; D ambiguous. Per the germline V gene, CDR1 is MNHEY and CDR2 is SMNVEV (reference sequence). V gave up 3 bases and J gave up 2 bases, with 6 bases separating them. This CDR3 has 13 amino acids.

The chain recombines TRBV6-2 or TRBV6-3 with TRBJ1-5, with D possibly being TRBD1 (6 bases). The CDR3 has 16 amino acids. Germline V gene lookup returns CDR1 MNHEY and CDR2 SVGEGT. V was shortened by 5 bases and J by 5 bases, with 19 bases between the two germline ends. The CDR3 sequence is CASSGGTDRSYQPQHF. In DNA, the CDR3 is TGTGCCAGCAGTGGGGGAACGGACAGAAGTTATCAGCCCCAGCATTTT.

The chain recombines TRBV7-2 with TRBJ2-7, with TRBD1 matching 7 bases. The V gene end was trimmed by 5 bases and the J gene end by 0 bases; junction bases not matched to a gene: 10. The V gene's germline CDR1 is SGHTA and CDR2 FQGNSA. CDR3 length: 16 amino acids. The CDR3 DNA reads as TGTGCCAGCAGCGTCGTTACAGGGGCCTTCTCCTACGAGCAGTACTTC. It codes for CASSVVTGAFSYEQYF.

The chain couples TRBV27 to TRBJ1-2, with 7 bases that match TRBD1. Losses at the gene ends were 2 bases for V and 6 bases for J; bases not matched to a gene: 6. This CDR3 comprises 14 residues. Per the germline V gene, CDR1 is MNHEY and CDR2 is SMNVEV (reference sequence). The CDR3 loop is CASSLQGGADGYTF. CDR3 DNA sequence: TGTGCCAGCAGTTTACAGGGGGGCGCGGATGGCTACACCTTC.

The chain links TRBV7-9 to TRBJ2-1, with D unresolved. Trimming shortened V by 5 bases and J by 7 bases, and 6 bases separated the two germline ends. Germline CDR1 SEHNR, CDR2 FQNEAQ (reference sequence). The CDR3 spans 11 residues. DNA of the CDR3: TGTGCCAGCAGCCCTCAGAATGAGCAGTTCTTC. Its translation is CASSPQNEQFF.

CDR3 sequence: CASTTTGLAEAFF. In DNA, the CDR3 is TGTGCCAGCACCACCACAGGGTTGGCTGAAGCTTTCTTT. V is TRBV6-5 and J is TRBJ1-1; weak D call: TRBD1 (6 bases). Trimming stripped 7 bases from V and 6 bases from J, with 15 bases between. CDR1 and CDR2 from the germline V gene are MNHEY and SVGAGI. This CDR3 has 13 residues.

V and J are TRBV5-1 and TRBJ2-2; perhaps TRBD1 as D (5 bases). V dropped 0 bases and J dropped 7 bases, with 13 bases sitting between them. Germline V gene sequence: CDR1 SGHRS, CDR2 YFSETQ. The CDR3 has 15 amino acids. In nucleotides, the CDR3 is TGCGCCAGCAGCTTGGCGGCTAGGGGAAGCGGGGAGCTGTTTTTT. It yields the protein CASSLAARGSGELFF.

The chain links TRBV7-3 to TRBJ2-3, with 11 positions matching TRBD2. The CDR3 sequence is 17 residues long. V shed 2 bases and J 6 bases; nucleotides not matched to a gene: 10. CDR1 is SGHTA and CDR2 is FQGTGA in the germline V gene. In DNA form, the CDR3 reads TGTGCCAGCAGCTTATTAGGGTCTAGCGGGGGGCTCGATACGCAGTATTTT. Translated: CASSLLGSSGGLDTQYF.

The chain has TRBV23-1 and TRBJ1-5, with D unclear. TRBV23-1 is classed as an ORF, of uncertain function. V was clipped by 7 bases and J by 4 bases, with 5 bases between them. The CDR3 extends over 11 amino acids. The CDR3 DNA reads as TGCGCCAGCATTCCTAATCAGCCCCAGCATTTT. This translates into CASIPNQPQHF.

The genes are TRBV5-1 and TRBJ2-2; 9 bases are a match to TRBD2. The CDR3 is 15 residues long. Unmatched junction bases numbered 3, after V lost 5 bases and J lost 1 base. Germline V lookup: CDR1 SGHRS, CDR2 YFSETQ. The CDR3 spells CASRSSGGNTGELFF. Here the CDR3 DNA reads TGCGCCAGCAGAAGTAGCGGGGGGAACACCGGGGAGCTGTTTTTT. Based on the CDR3 plus reference TRBV5-1 and TRBJ2-2, the full variable domain is KAGVTQTPRYLIKTRGQQVTLSCSPISGHRSVSWYQQTPGQGLQFLFEYFSETQRNKGNFPGRFSGRQFSNSRSEMNVSTLELGDSALYLCASRSSGGNTGELFFGEGSRLTVL.

This sequence joins TRBV7-9 and TRBJ2-3; 14 bases map to TRBD2. Germline values: CDR1 SEHNR, CDR2 FQNEAQ (reference sequence). Unmatched junction bases numbered 7, after V lost 5 bases and J lost 6 bases. The CDR3 length is 16 residues. For the CDR3, the DNA is TGTGCCAGCAGCGCGGGACTAGCGGGAGTTGGGGATACGCAGTATTTT. Protein: CASSAGLAGVGDTQYF.

The chain joins TRBV27 to TRBJ1-1; 10 positions agree with TRBD1. The germline V gene has CDR1 MNHEY and CDR2 SMNVEV (reference sequence). The CDR3 is 15 residues long. J gave up 3 bases and V 2 bases, and 3 bases lay outside the gene matches. The CDR3: CASSLTGQGHTEAFF. The CDR3 DNA follows: TGTGCCAGCAGTTTAACGGGACAGGGGCACACTGAAGCTTTCTTT.

The chain employs TRBV11-2 and TRBJ1-1, with 7 positions matching TRBD1. This CDR3 is built from 13 residues. The V and J ends lost 4 bases and 7 bases, in that order; junction bases with no gene match: 6. CDR1 and CDR2 (germline): SGHAT, FQNNGV. As DNA, the CDR3 is TGTGCCAGCAGCTCCCGACAGGGTTTTGAAGCTTTCTTT. As protein: CASSSRQGFEAFF.

This chain links TRBV6-6 with TRBJ1-5, with D unclear. The V gene lost 6 bases and the J gene lost 8 bases, with 23 bases spanning the gap. Germline CDR1 MNHNY, CDR2 SVGAGI (reference sequence). The CDR3 sequence is 16 residues long. CDR3 protein: CASSPRTDKRIKPQHF. CDR3 in DNA: TGTGCCAGCAGCCCTCGTACCGACAAGAGGATTAAGCCCCAGCATTTT.

This rearrangement joins TRBV12-3 or TRBV12-4 to TRBJ2-5, with TRBD2 matching 9 bases. V lost 6 bases to trimming and J lost 5 bases; unmatched junction nucleotides: 1. The CDR3 length is 12 residues. CDR3 residues: CASRAGGETQYF. The CDR3 bases are TGTGCCAGCAGGGCGGGAGGGGAGACCCAGTACTTC.

The rearrangement uses TRBV3-1 (or the pseudogene TRBV3-2) and TRBJ1-2, with D perhaps matching TRBD1 (6 bases). Germline CDR1 and CDR2: LGHDT and YNNKEL (reference sequence). V was cut by 0 bases and J by 3 bases, with 11 bases left in between. CDR3 length: 15 amino acids. The CDR3 DNA follows: TGTGCCAGCAGCCAAGACTCAGGGGCGGACTATGGCTACACCTTC. Protein: CASSQDSGADYGYTF.

The V and J genes are TRBV19 and TRBJ2-1, with 7 bases lining up with TRBD2. The CDR3 is 16 residues long. Germline CDR1 reads LNHDA; CDR2 reads SQIVND (reference sequence). The V segment lost 3 bases and the J segment 3 bases; nucleotides outside the gene matches: 8. CDR3 sequence: CASSIAAGEGYNEQFF. The DNA of the CDR3 is TGTGCCAGTAGTATCGCTGCGGGAGAGGGCTACAATGAGCAGTTCTTC.

This clone appeared once. The V gene is TRBV19, the J gene TRBJ1-1, with D unresolved. Per germline, CDR1 LNHDA and CDR2 SQIVND (reference sequence). This CDR3 contains 12 residues. V lost 7 bases to trimming and J lost 0 bases, with 6 bases between them. CDR3 loop: CASNSLNTEAFF. The DNA of the CDR3 is TGTGCCAGTAACTCCTTGAACACTGAAGCTTTCTTT.

This clone was seen a single time. The chain couples TRBV6-5 to TRBJ1-2, with D hard to call. This CDR3 has 13 residues. Germline CDR1 is MNHEY and CDR2 is SVGAGI. The V end lost 2 bases, the J end lost 0 bases, and 4 bases lay between the germline ends. Here the CDR3 reads CASSYRPNYGYTF. The CDR3 DNA is TGTGCCAGCAGTTACCGCCCTAACTATGGCTACACCTTC.

V and J are TRBV2 and TRBJ2-1; D ambiguous. CDR1 and CDR2 from the germline V gene are SNHLY and FYNNEI. CDR3 size: 15 residues. Trimming removed 6 bases at V and 2 bases at J, with 14 bases between. CDR3 residues: CASRDRGPTYNEQFF. The CDR3 region has the DNA TGTGCCAGCAGGGACCGTGGCCCGACCTACAATGAGCAGTTCTTC.

V and J are TRBV27 and TRBJ1-6; D remains ambiguous. The CDR3 is 13 residues long. Germline V gene lookup returns CDR1 MNHEY and CDR2 SMNVEV (reference sequence). Trimming shortened V by 2 bases and J by 4 bases, and 3 bases separated the two germline ends. The CDR3 nucleotides are TGTGCCAGCAGTTTAGGGTATAATTCACCCCTCCACTTT. Translated, it gives CASSLGYNSPLHF.

This chain joins TRBV2 and TRBJ1-4, with D tentatively TRBD1 (6 bases). This CDR3 has 14 residues. The germline V gene has CDR1 SNHLY and CDR2 FYNNEI. V was pared by 7 bases and J by 7 bases, with 16 bases between. CDR3 sequence reads: CASILGDTSEKLFF. In DNA form, the CDR3 reads TGTGCCAGCATTTTAGGGGACACATCTGAAAAACTGTTTTTT.

The chain recombines TRBV7-9 with TRBJ2-2, with TRBD1 matching over 8 bases. Per the germline V gene, CDR1 is SEHNR and CDR2 is FQNEAQ (reference sequence). The CDR3 contains 15 residues. The V gene end was trimmed by 6 bases and the J gene end by 4 bases; junction bases not matched to a gene: 7. The CDR3 DNA sequence: TGTGCCAGCAGACCCGGACAGGGCGGCACCGGGGAGCTGTTTTTT. Its protein product is CASRPGQGGTGELFF. The whole variable domain, remainder taken from reference TRBV7-9 and TRBJ2-2, is DTGVSQNPRHKITKRGQNVTFRCDPISEHNRLYWYRQTLGQGPEFLTYFQNEAQLEKSRLLSDRFSAERPKGSFSTLEIQRTEQGDSAMYLCASRPGQGGTGELFFGEGSRLTVL.